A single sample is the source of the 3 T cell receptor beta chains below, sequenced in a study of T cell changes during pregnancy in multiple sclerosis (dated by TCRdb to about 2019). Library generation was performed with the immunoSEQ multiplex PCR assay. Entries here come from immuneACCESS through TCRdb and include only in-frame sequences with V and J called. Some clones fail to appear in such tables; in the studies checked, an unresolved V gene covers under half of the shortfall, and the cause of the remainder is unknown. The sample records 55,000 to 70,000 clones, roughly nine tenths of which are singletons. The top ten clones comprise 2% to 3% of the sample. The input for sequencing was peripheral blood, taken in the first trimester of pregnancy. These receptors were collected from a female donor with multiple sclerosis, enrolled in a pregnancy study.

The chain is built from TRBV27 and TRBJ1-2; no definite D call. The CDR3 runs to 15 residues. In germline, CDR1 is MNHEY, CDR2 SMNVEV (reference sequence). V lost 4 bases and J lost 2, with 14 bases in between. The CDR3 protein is CASSSWAGENYGYTF. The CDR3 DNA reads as TGTGCCAGCAGTTCCTGGGCGGGCGAGAACTATGGCTACACCTTC.

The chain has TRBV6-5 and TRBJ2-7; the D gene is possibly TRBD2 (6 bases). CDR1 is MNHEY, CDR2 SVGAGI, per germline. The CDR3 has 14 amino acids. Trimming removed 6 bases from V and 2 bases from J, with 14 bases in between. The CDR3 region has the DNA TGTGCCAGCAGCCCAGATGGGGGGACCTACGAGCAGTACTTC. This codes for CASSPDGGTYEQYF.

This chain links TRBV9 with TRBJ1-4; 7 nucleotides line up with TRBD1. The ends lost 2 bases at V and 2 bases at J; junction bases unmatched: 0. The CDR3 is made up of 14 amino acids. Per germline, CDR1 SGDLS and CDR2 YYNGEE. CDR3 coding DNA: TGTGCCAGCAGCGTCAGGGGGACTAATGAAAAACTGTTTTTT. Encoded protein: CASSVRGTNEKLFF.